This T cell receptor beta chain was obtained from a study of T cells after yellow fever vaccination. Study in general: The authors prepared low-cell-number fractions using SMART-Seq v4 Ultra Low Input.

This clonotype was seen a handful of times. The target antigen is unknown. Findings of the study overall: Post-booster samples contained most primary-vaccination clones (more than 95% CD4, 70% to 90% CD8).

From the 5' RACE reads, TCRdb called clonotypes with MiXCR, one entry per CDR3 protein. The sample holds 310,000 or so distinct CDR3 sequences; roughly 3.5% are singletons and the top ten take 20% to 25%. The germline V gene encodes CDR1 SGHRS and CDR2 YFSETQ. The CDR3 spans 14 residues. V was clipped by 0 bases and J by 8 bases; unmatched bases: 7. V usage is TRBV5-1 and J usage is TRBJ1-2, with 7 bases identical to TRBD1. Sequencing was performed on PBMCs, taken on the day of the yellow fever booster vaccination. This TCR derives from a man aged 18 to 30 who received the YFV17D yellow fever vaccine. CDR3 sequence: CASSLAPGGEGYTF. DNA for the CDR3: TGCGCCAGCAGCTTGGCCCCAGGGGGTGAAGGCTACACCTTC.